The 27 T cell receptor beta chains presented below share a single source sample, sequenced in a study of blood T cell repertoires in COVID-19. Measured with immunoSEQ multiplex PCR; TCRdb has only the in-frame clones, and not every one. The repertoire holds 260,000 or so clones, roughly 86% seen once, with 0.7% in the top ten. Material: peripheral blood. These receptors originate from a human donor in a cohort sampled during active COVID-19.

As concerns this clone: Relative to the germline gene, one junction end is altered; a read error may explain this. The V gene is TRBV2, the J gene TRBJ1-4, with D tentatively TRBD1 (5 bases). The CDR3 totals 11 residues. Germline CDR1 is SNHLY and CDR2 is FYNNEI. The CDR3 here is CASSVSGIGVF. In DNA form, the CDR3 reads TGTGCCAGCAGTGTTTCAGGGATTGGGGTTTTT.

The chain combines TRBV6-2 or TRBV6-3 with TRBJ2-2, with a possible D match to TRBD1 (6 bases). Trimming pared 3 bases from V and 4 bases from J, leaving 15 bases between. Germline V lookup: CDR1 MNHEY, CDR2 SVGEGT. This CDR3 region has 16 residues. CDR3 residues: CASSYLGSRGTGELFF. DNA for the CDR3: TGTGCCAGCAGTTATCTCGGATCCAGGGGCACCGGGGAGCTGTTTTTT.

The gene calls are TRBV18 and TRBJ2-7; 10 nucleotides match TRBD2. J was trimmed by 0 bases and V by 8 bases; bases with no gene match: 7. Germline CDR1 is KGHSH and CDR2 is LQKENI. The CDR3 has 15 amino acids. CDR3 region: CASRNLAGDSYEQYF. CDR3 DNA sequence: TGTGCCAGCAGGAACCTAGCGGGGGACTCCTACGAGCAGTACTTC.

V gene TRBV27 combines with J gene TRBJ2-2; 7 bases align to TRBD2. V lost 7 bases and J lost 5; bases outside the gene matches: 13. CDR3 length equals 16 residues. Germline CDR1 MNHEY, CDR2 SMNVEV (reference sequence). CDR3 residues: CASIPLGRERTGELFF. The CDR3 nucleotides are TGTGCCAGCATCCCCCTGGGGCGGGAGAGGACCGGGGAGCTGTTTTTT.

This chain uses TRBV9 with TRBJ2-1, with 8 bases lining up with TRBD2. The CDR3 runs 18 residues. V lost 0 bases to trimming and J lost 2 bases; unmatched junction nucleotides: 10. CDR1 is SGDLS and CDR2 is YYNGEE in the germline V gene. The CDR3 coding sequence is TGTGCCAGCAGCGTAGCTGGGAGCGGGAGCAACCCCTACAATGAGCAGTTCTTC. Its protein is CASSVAGSGSNPYNEQFF.

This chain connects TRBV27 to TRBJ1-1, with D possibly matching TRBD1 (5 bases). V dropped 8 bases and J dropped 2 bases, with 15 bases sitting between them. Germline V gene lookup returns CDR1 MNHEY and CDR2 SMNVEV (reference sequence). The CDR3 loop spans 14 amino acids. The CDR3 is CASGTGTINTEAFF. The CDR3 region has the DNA TGTGCCAGCGGTACCGGGACTATCAACACTGAAGCTTTCTTT.

The CDR3, as DNA: TGTGCCAGCAGCTCTTTGACAGGGGGAGTCAGCAATCAGCCCCAGCATTTT. This codes for CASSSLTGGVSNQPQHF. The chain has TRBV5-6 and TRBJ1-5, with TRBD1 identical over 9 bases. Germline loops: CDR1 SGHDT, CDR2 YYEEEE. J lost 1 base, V lost 3 bases, and 8 bases had no gene match. CDR3 length: 17 amino acids.

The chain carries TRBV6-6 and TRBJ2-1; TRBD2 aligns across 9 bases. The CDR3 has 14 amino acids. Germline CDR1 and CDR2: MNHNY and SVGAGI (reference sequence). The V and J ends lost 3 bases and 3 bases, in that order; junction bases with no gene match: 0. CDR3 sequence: CASSYSGSYNEQFF. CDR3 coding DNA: TGTGCCAGCAGTTATAGCGGGAGCTACAATGAGCAGTTCTTC.

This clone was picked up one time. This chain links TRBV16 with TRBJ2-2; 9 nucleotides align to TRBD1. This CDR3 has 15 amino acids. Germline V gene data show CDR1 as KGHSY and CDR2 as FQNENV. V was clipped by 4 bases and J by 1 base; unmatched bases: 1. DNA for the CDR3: TGTGCCAGCAGCCGACAGGGGGGGAACACCGGGGAGCTGTTTTTT. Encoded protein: CASSRQGGNTGELFF.

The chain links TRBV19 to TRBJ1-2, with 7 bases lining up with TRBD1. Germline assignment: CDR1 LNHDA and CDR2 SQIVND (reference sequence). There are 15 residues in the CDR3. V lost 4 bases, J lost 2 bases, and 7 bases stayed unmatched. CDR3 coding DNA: TGTGCCAGTAGTACCTATTCGACAGGGAACTATGGCTACACCTTC. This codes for CASSTYSTGNYGYTF.

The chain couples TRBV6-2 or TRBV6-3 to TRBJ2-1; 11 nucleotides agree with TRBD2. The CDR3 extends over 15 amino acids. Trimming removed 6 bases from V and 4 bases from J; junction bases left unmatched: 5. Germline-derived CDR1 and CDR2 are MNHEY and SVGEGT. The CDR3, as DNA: TGTGCCAGCAGCTCGGGACTAGCGGATTACAATGAGCAGTTCTTC. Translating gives CASSSGLADYNEQFF.

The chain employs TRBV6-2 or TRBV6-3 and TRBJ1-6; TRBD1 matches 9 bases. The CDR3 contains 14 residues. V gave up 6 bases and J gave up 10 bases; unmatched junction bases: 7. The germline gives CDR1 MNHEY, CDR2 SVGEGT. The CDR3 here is CASSRGQGNSPLHF. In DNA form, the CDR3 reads TGTGCCAGCAGCCGAGGACAGGGGAACTCACCCCTCCACTTT.

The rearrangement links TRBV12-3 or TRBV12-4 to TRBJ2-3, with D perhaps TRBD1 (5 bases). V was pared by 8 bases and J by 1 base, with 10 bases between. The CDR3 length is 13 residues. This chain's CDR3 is CASRSQGTDTQYF. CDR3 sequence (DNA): TGTGCCAGCCGATCACAGGGCACAGATACGCAGTATTTT.

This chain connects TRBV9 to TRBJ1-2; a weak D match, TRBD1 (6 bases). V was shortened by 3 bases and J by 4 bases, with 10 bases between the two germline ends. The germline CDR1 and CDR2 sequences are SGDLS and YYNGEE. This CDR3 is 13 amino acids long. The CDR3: CASSAGQSYGYTF. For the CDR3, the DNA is TGTGCCAGCAGCGCAGGACAGAGCTATGGCTACACCTTC.

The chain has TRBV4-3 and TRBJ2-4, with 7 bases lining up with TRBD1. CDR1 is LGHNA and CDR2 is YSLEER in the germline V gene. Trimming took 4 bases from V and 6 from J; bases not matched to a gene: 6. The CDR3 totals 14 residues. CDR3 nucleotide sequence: TGCGCCAGCAGCCTCAGGGGGACGGTAAACATTCAGTACTTC. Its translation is CASSLRGTVNIQYF.

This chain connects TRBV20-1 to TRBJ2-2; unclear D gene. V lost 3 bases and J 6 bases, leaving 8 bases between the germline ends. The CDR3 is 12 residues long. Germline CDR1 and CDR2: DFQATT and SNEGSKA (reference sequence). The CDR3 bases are TGCAGTGCTAGTTCCCGGGCCGGGGAGCTGTTTTTT. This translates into CSASSRAGELFF.

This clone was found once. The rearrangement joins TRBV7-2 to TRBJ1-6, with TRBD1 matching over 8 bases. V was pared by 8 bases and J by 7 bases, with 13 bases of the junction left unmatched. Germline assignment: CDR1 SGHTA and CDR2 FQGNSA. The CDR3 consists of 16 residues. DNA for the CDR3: TGTGCCAGCGGACGGACAGGGACCGTGACCAATTCACCCCTCCACTTT. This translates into CASGRTGTVTNSPLHF.

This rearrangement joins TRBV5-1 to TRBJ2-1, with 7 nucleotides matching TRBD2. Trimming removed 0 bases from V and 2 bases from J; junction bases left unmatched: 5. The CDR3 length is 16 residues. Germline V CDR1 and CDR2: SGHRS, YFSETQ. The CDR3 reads CASSLGGGGPYNEQFF. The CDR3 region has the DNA TGCGCCAGCAGCTTGGGGGGCGGGGGACCCTACAATGAGCAGTTCTTC.

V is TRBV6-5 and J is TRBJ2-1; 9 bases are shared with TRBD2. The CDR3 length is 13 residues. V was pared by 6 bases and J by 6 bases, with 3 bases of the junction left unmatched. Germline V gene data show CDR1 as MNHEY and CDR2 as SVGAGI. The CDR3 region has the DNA TGTGCCAGCAGGGCGGGGGGGCCCAATGAGCAGTTCTTC. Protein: CASRAGGPNEQFF.

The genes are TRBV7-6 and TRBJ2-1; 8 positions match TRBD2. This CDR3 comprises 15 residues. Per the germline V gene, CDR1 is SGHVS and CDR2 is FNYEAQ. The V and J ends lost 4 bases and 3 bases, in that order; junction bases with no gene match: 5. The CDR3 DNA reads TGTGCCAGCAGCTCCTATAGCGGGAACTACAATGAGCAGTTCTTC. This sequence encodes CASSSYSGNYNEQFF.

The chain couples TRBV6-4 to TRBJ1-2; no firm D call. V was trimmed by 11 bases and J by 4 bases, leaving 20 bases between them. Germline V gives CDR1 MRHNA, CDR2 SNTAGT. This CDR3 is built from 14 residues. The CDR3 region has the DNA TGTGCCTCTTCCGGGTTCGAACCCACCTATGGCTACACCTTC. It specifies CASSGFEPTYGYTF.

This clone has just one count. The DNA for the CDR3 is TGCGCCAGCAGCACGGGGGACAGATCACACGAGCAGTACTTC. Residues: CASSTGDRSHEQYF. The V gene is TRBV5-1, the J gene TRBJ2-7; D is possibly TRBD1 (7 bases). CDR3 length: 14 residues. Trimming pared 4 bases from V and 5 bases from J, leaving 16 bases between. The germline V gene has CDR1 SGHRS and CDR2 YFSETQ.

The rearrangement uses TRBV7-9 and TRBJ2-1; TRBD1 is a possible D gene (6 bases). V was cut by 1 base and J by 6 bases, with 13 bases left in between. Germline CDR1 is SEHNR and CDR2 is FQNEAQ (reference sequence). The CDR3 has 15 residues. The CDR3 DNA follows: TGTGCCAGCAGCTTAGGGGGGCCTAGTCCCAATGAGCAGTTCTTC. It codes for CASSLGGPSPNEQFF.

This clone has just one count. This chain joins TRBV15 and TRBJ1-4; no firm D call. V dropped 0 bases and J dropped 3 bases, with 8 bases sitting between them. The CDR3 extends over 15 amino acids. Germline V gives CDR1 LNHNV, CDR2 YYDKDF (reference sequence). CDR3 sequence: CATSRDGNSNEKLFF. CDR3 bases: TGTGCCACCAGCAGAGACGGTAATTCTAATGAAAAACTGTTTTTT.

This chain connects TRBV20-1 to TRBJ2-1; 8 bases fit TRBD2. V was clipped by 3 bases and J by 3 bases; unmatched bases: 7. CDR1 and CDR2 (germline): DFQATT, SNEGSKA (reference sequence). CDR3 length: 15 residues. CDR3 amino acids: CSASSGTRVYNEQFF. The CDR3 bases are TGCAGTGCTAGTTCCGGGACTAGGGTCTACAATGAGCAGTTCTTC.

The CDR3 is CASTLDRDVNYGYTF. The CDR3 DNA follows: TGTGCCAGCACCTTGGACAGGGACGTAAACTATGGCTACACCTTC. The rearrangement links TRBV6-4 to TRBJ1-2; 8 bases are shared with TRBD1. The germline gives CDR1 MRHNA, CDR2 SNTAGT. This CDR3 comprises 15 residues. J gave up 2 bases and V 7 bases, and 9 bases lay outside the gene matches.

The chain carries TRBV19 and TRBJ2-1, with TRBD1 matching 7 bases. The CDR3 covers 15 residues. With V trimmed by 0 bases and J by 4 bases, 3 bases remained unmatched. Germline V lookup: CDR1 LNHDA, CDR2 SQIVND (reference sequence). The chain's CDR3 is CASSIDGQAYNEQFF. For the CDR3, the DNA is TGTGCCAGTAGTATAGATGGACAGGCGTACAATGAGCAGTTCTTC.